These T cell receptor beta chains were read from a single sample in a study of prognosis after radiotherapy for stage I lung cancer. TCRdb recomputed calls from the multiplex PCR reads with MiXCR, one row per CDR3 protein. The repertoire holds over 25,000 distinct CDR3 sequences, with just over 45% as singletons. Sequenced material: PBMCs, taken before or after stereotactic body radiation therapy (not recorded which). The source of these receptors is a donor aged 50 or older with non-small cell lung cancer. CDR3s include the opening cysteine and the closing phenylalanine or tryptophan. A D gene is named only where the DNA matches it firmly. Clone size, where shown, is once, few, many, or a class for clones that have expanded.

clone_size | d_call | j_call | v_call | cdr3_aa | cdr3_nt
NA | NA | TRBJ2-7 | TRBV28 | CASSGPVTGRTDQYF | TGTGCCAGCAGTGGTCCCGTGACAGGGAGGACCGATCAGTATTTC
NA | NA | TRBJ2-7 | TRBV19 | CSSSPEAGIYYEQYF | TGTTCCAGTAGTCCTGAGGCGGGGATTTACTACGAGCAGTACTTC
many | TRBD1 | TRBJ2-3 | TRBV7-3 | CASSRRQGATDTQYF | TGTGCCAGCAGCCGAAGACAGGGGGCCACAGATACGCAGTATTTT
NA | TRBD2 | TRBJ2-1 | TRBV9 | CASSLEPGGTYNEQFF | TGTGCCAGCAGCCTCGAACCGGGGGGGACCTACAATGAGCAGTTCTTC
NA | TRBD2 | TRBJ2-3 | TRBV7-2 | CASSPPLRAGGPDHLEDTQYF | TGTGCCAGCAGCCCCCCTCTAAGGGCGGGAGGGCCGGATCATTTGGAAGATACGCAGTATTTT
NA | TRBD2 | TRBJ2-1 | TRBV7-8 | CASSLASGWAGEQFF | TGTGCCAGCAGCTTAGCTAGCGGGTGGGCCGGAGAGCAGTTCTTC
many | TRBD2 | TRBJ2-5 | TRBV28 | CASSSTNSGPQETQYF | TGTGCCAGCAGTTCGACTAATAGCGGGCCCCAAGAGACCCAGTACTTC
once | TRBD1 | TRBJ2-2 | TRBV7-8 | CASSDRGKVVF | TGTGCCAGCAGCGACAGGGGTAAGGTGGTTTTT
many | TRBD1 | TRBJ1-2 | TRBV12-3/TRBV12-4 | CASSLQGAYGYTF | TGTGCCAGCAGTTTACAGGGGGCTTATGGCTATACCTTC
NA | NA | TRBJ1-3 | TRBV6-2/TRBV6-3 | CASRPDGLGNTIYF | TGTGCCAGCAGACCTGACGGTCTCGGAAACACCATATATTTT
medium-sized | TRBD1 | TRBJ2-7 | TRBV27 | CASKKQGTTYEQYF | TGTGCCAGCAAGAAACAGGGGACAACCTACGAGCAGTACTTC
many | NA | TRBJ2-5 | TRBV4-2 | CASSQAGEGETQYF | TGTGCCAGCAGCCAAGCGGGGGAAGGAGAGACCCAGTACTTC
NA | TRBD2 | TRBJ2-2 | TRBV15 | CATSSGLAGNTGELFF | TGTGCCACCAGCAGCGGACTAGCGGGGAACACCGGGGAGCTGTTTTTT
NA | TRBD1 | TRBJ1-6 | TRBV28 | CASRRDSTNSPLHF | TGTGCCAGCAGACGGGACAGTACGAATTCACCCCTCCACTTT
NA | NA | TRBJ2-6 | TRBV11-1 | CASSTTQHAGANVLTF | TGTGCCAGCAGCACTACCCAACACGCTGGGGCCAACGTCCTGACTTTC
many | TRBD2 | TRBJ2-1 | TRBV14 | CASSQATSGIHNEQFF | TGTGCCAGCAGCCAAGCTACTAGCGGGATACACAATGAGCAGTTCTTC
NA | TRBD1 | TRBJ2-2 | TRBV6-4 | CASSDSGQGNIGELFF | TGTGCCAGCAGTGACTCCGGACAGGGGAACATCGGGGAGCTGTTTTTT
NA | NA | TRBJ2-1 | TRBV6-1 | CASSPGGCEQFF | TGTGCCAGCAGCCCAGGGGGGTGTGAGCAGTTCTTC
many | TRBD1 | TRBJ1-6 | TRBV2 | CASKDRGPSLGPLHF | TGTGCCAGCAAAGACAGGGGACCCTCTTTAGGGCCCCTCCACTTT
NA | TRBD2 | TRBJ2-3 | TRBV12-3/TRBV12-4 | CASRSGSWADTQYF | TGTGCCAGCAGGAGCGGGAGCTGGGCAGATACGCAGTATTTT
many | NA | TRBJ2-1 | TRBV7-9 | CASSQNDLPTSYPFF | TGTGCCAGCAGCCAAAACGACCTGCCGACTAGTTATCCGTTCTTC
many | NA | TRBJ1-1 | TRBV29-1 | CSALTGTGGTEAFF | TGCAGCGCGTTGACCGGGACCGGGGGCACTGAAGCTTTCTTT
NA | NA | TRBJ1-6 | TRBV20-1 | CSARRSRVDSPLHF | TGCAGTGCCAGACGGTCCAGGGTGGATTCACCCCTCCACTTT
NA | TRBD1 | TRBJ1-1 | TRBV30 | CAWSVQGDTEAFF | TGTGCCTGGAGTGTACAGGGGGACACTGAAGCTTTCTTT
NA | NA | TRBJ2-3 | TRBV6-9 | CAISYGGLSGATDTQYF | TGTGCCATCAGTTACGGAGGGCTATCGGGGGCCACAGATACGCAGTATTTT
many | TRBD2 | TRBJ2-7 | TRBV11-1 | CASSSAAGGPYEQYF | TGTGCCAGCAGCTCGGCAGCGGGAGGGCCCTACGAGCAGTACTTC
NA | NA | TRBJ2-3 | TRBV6-1 | CASRVGRRDTQYF | TGTGCCAGCCGGGTGGGGCGACGAGATACGCAGTATTTT
many | NA | TRBJ2-5 | TRBV7-9 | CASSLARFDKETQYF | TGTGCCAGCAGCTTAGCTCGATTCGACAAAGAGACCCAGTACTTC
many | NA | TRBJ1-2 | TRBV7-8 | CASSLGELDYGYTF | TGTGCCAGCAGCTTAGGGGAGCTTGACTATGGCTACACCTTC
NA | TRBD1 | TRBJ1-6 | TRBV7-9 | CASSWTGIDSPLHF | TGTGCCAGCAGCTGGACAGGGATAGATTCACCCCTCCACTTT
medium-sized | NA | TRBJ1-6 | TRBV6-2/TRBV6-3 | CASSEGVPYNSPLHF | TGTGCCAGCAGTGAAGGGGTCCCCTATAATTCACCCCTCCACTTT
many | TRBD2 | TRBJ2-3 | TRBV5-4 | CASSLLRGGSTDTQYF | TGTGCCAGCAGCTTATTACGCGGGGGTAGCACAGATACGCAGTATTTT
medium-sized | NA | TRBJ2-3 | TRBV19 | CASSYRVISTDTQYF | TGTGCCAGTAGCTACAGGGTCATTAGCACAGATACGCAGTATTTT
NA | NA | TRBJ2-3 | TRBV2 | CASTEDGGDTQYF | TGTGCCAGCACCGAGGACGGGGGAGATACGCAGTATTTT
NA | NA | TRBJ1-2 | TRBV3-2 | CASSQVGGNYGYTF | TGTGCCAGCAGCCAAGTCGGGGGAAACTATGGCTACACCTTC
medium-sized | TRBD1 | TRBJ1-2 | TRBV6-2/TRBV6-3 | CASSSRDRGSYGYTF | TGTGCCAGCAGTTCAAGGGACAGGGGTTCCTATGGCTACACCTTC
NA | TRBD1 | TRBJ1-2 | TRBV11-3 | CASSFPDRGNYGYTF | TGTGCCAGCAGCTTTCCGGACAGGGGGAACTATGGCTACACCTTC
NA | TRBD1 | TRBJ1-2 | TRBV7-2 | CASNNPTRTGKGYTF | TGTGCCAGCAACAACCCCACCCGGACAGGGAAGGGCTACACCTTC
many | NA | TRBJ1-4 | TRBV2 | CASSVGTFEKLFF | TGTGCCAGCAGCGTTGGGACTTTTGAAAAACTGTTTTTT
NA | NA | TRBJ2-5 | TRBV5-4 | CASSLGMGETQYF | TGTGCCAGCAGCTTGGGTATGGGTGAGACCCAGTACTTC
NA | NA | TRBJ2-1 | TRBV20-1 | CSARDPGPRNEQFF | TGCAGTGCTAGAGACCCGGGGCCGAGAAATGAGCAGTTCTTC
many | TRBD1 | TRBJ2-7 | TRBV19 | CASSPGSGQESSYEQYF | TGTGCCAGTAGTCCTGGCTCGGGACAGGAAAGCTCCTACGAGCAGTACTTC
NA | NA | TRBJ1-5 | TRBV24-1 | CATSDSGEGNQPQHF | TGTGCCACCAGTGATTCCGGAGAGGGCAATCAGCCCCAGCATTTT
many | NA | TRBJ2-5 | TRBV11-1 | CASSLERETQYF | TGTGCCAGCAGCTTAGAGCGAGAGACCCAGTACTTC
many | NA | TRBJ2-5 | TRBV27 | CASKKQGFGTQYF | TGTGCCAGCAAAAAACAGGGATTCGGGACCCAGTACTTC
many | NA | TRBJ1-6 | TRBV9 | CASSVAGSPLHF | TGTGCCAGCAGCGTAGCAGGTTCACCCCTCCACTTT